Listed here are 26 T cell receptor beta chains from one sample, sequenced in a study of blood T cell repertoires in COVID-19. Clones were read by immunoSEQ multiplex PCR, and TCRdb kept only the in-frame ones, dropping some. The sample lists around 140,000 clones, 88% occurring once. The material sequenced was peripheral blood. The receptors stem from a human donor with COVID-19, enrolled during active disease. The donor label of this sample is uncertain.

The V and J genes are TRBV21-1 and TRBJ1-1. TRBV21-1 is an annotated pseudogene. The CDR3 is made up of 19 amino acids. CDR3 in DNA: TGTGCCAGCAGCAAACTAGTCATGGGTAGAGAAAAACCGAACACTGAAGCTTTCTTT. Residues: CASSKLVMGREKPNTEAFF.

The chain carries TRBV2 and TRBJ1-2; perhaps TRBD1 as D (6 bases). Germline CDR1 and CDR2: SNHLY and FYNNEI. CDR3 length equals 16 residues. Trimming left V 7 bases short and J 3 bases short, with 21 bases between. The CDR3 protein is CASTLGGSRGDYGYTF. The CDR3 DNA follows: TGTGCCAGCACACTCGGGGGGAGCAGGGGAGACTATGGCTACACCTTC.

This clone came up a few times. This sequence joins TRBV6-5 and TRBJ1-2, with 9 positions matching TRBD1. The CDR3 totals 14 residues. Germline CDR1 reads MNHEY; CDR2 reads SVGAGI. Trimming cost V 5 bases and J 4 bases; bases outside gene matches: 5. The CDR3 here is CASSPGQGFYGYTF. The CDR3 DNA reads TGTGCCAGCAGTCCGGGACAGGGATTCTATGGCTACACCTTC.

V gene TRBV2 combines with J gene TRBJ1-5; no reliable D call. The V gene's germline CDR1 is SNHLY and CDR2 FYNNEI. Between the trimmed V and J ends, which lost 4 bases and 4 bases, there was a span of 14 bases. The CDR3 consists of 15 residues. This CDR3 reads CASSGESGENQPQHF. The CDR3 DNA reads TGTGCCAGCAGTGGTGAATCCGGAGAAAATCAGCCCCAGCATTTT.

The chain is built from TRBV30 and TRBJ1-2; D is unresolved. Germline V CDR1 and CDR2: GTSNPN, SVGIG (reference sequence). The V gene lost 0 bases and the J gene lost 4 bases, with 9 bases spanning the gap. The CDR3 has 13 residues. CDR3 coding DNA: TGTGCCTGGAGTGTAGTCGGTACCTATGGCTACACCTTC. It is translated as CAWSVVGTYGYTF.

V usage is TRBV12-3 or TRBV12-4 and J usage is TRBJ1-2, with D unclear. Trimming took off 3 bases at V and 2 bases at J, with 7 bases between the two ends. The CDR3 runs 13 residues. The CDR3 DNA sequence: TGTGCCAGCAGTTTTTCTAGGAACTATGGCTACACCTTC. This translates into CASSFSRNYGYTF.

The rearrangement uses TRBV3-1 (or the pseudogene TRBV3-2) and TRBJ2-5; D remains unclear. Germline assignment: CDR1 LGHDT and CDR2 YNNKEL (reference sequence). There are 14 residues in the CDR3. V lost 3 bases and J lost 8, with 16 bases in between. The CDR3: CASSQGDLPHTQYF. The DNA for the CDR3 is TGTGCCAGCAGCCAGGGTGACTTACCCCACACCCAGTACTTC.

The V and J genes are TRBV10-3 and TRBJ2-3; 7 bases match TRBD1. The CDR3 consists of 16 residues. With V trimmed by 6 bases and J by 2 bases, 11 bases remained unmatched. Germline CDR1 reads ENHRY; CDR2 reads SYGVKD. The CDR3 protein is CAISGSPGTDTDTQYF. CDR3 nucleotides: TGTGCCATCAGCGGAAGCCCCGGGACAGACACAGATACGCAGTATTTT.

The rearrangement joins TRBV5-1 to TRBJ2-7; 7 nucleotides agree with TRBD2. This CDR3 region has 14 residues. Trimming took 1 base from V and 6 from J; bases not matched to a gene: 7. Looked up from germline, CDR1 is SGHRS and CDR2 is YFSETQ. The CDR3 coding sequence is TGCGCCAGCAGCTTGTGGACTAGGTCGGGCGAGCAGTACTTC. Its protein product is CASSLWTRSGEQYF. Together with reference TRBV5-1 and TRBJ2-7, the CDR3 gives the full variable domain: KAGVTQTPRYLIKTRGQQVTLSCSPISGHRSVSWYQQTPGQGLQFLFEYFSETQRNKGNFPGRFSGRQFSNSRSEMNVSTLELGDSALYLCASSLWTRSGEQYFGPGTRLTVT.

The table lists this clone with a count of one. The chain has TRBV24-1 and TRBJ2-1; D may be TRBD2 (5 bases). Germline CDR1 and CDR2: KGHDR and SFDVKD. This CDR3 has 13 residues. The ends were cut back, 5 bases at V and 3 bases at J, with 7 bases in the middle. CDR3 residues: CATSGGLYNEQFF. The CDR3 DNA follows: TGTGCCACCAGTGGAGGACTCTACAATGAGCAGTTCTTC.

The chain couples TRBV5-1 to TRBJ2-3; possible D gene TRBD2, 6 bases. The V end was cut by 0 bases, the J end by 1 base, with 6 bases between. This CDR3 has 14 amino acids. Germline CDR1 and CDR2: SGHRS and YFSETQ. The CDR3 is CASSLGGGTDTQYF. In DNA form, the CDR3 reads TGCGCCAGCAGCTTGGGCGGGGGCACAGATACGCAGTATTTT.

The CDR3 region has the DNA TGTGCCAGCAGCGTAGGGCTTCGGGGGCAGGGGGTCGAAGAGACCCAGTACTTC. Amino acids: CASSVGLRGQGVEETQYF. This chain uses TRBV9 with TRBJ2-5; possibly TRBD1 for D (7 bases). The germline gives CDR1 SGDLS, CDR2 YYNGEE. Trimming removed 0 bases from V and 3 bases from J, with 21 bases in between. This CDR3 comprises 18 residues.

V gene TRBV5-1 combines with J gene TRBJ2-3, with 12 bases matching TRBD2. The trim removed 7 bases at V and 2 bases at J, leaving 8 bases unmatched. In germline, CDR1 is SGHRS, CDR2 YFSETQ. The CDR3 extends over 16 amino acids. The CDR3 is CASSRTSGALTDTQYF. DNA of the CDR3: TGCGCCAGCTCCAGGACTAGCGGGGCCCTCACAGATACGCAGTATTTT.

The chain combines TRBV6-5 with TRBJ1-2, with D possibly TRBD1 on 5 matching bases. The germline V gene encodes CDR1 MNHEY and CDR2 SVGAGI. Trimming took 0 bases from V and 6 from J, leaving 14 bases between them. CDR3 length: 15 amino acids. The CDR3 loop reads CASSYSTGRGDGYTF. In nucleotides, the CDR3 is TGTGCCAGCAGTTACTCAACGGGGCGGGGTGATGGCTACACCTTC.

This clone was counted only a few times. This chain joins TRBV19 and TRBJ2-5; a weak D match, TRBD1 (5 bases). Trimming removed 2 bases at V and 5 bases at J, with 9 bases between. The length of the CDR3 is 13 residues. The germline CDR1 and CDR2 sequences are LNHDA and SQIVND (reference sequence). In DNA form, the CDR3 reads TGTGCCAGTAGTATACAGGGTTGGGAGACCCAGTACTTC. Protein sequence: CASSIQGWETQYF.

The chain carries TRBV7-3 and TRBJ2-5, with D perhaps matching TRBD1 (5 bases). Germline assignment: CDR1 SGHTA and CDR2 FQGTGA. The CDR3 covers 15 residues. Trimming cost V 5 bases and J 1 base, with 14 bases left between them. The CDR3 DNA sequence: TGTGCCAGCAGCCCCACCGGGCAGGGCCAAGAGACCCAGTACTTC. This sequence encodes CASSPTGQGQETQYF. Using reference TRBV7-3 and TRBJ2-5 for the parts outside the CDR3, the full variable domain is GAGVSQTPSNKVTEKGKYVELRCDPISGHTALYWYRQSLGQGPEFLIYFQGTGAADDSGLPNDRFFAVRPEGSVSTLKIQRTERGDSAVYLCASSPTGQGQETQYFGPGTRLLVL.

V and J are TRBV5-4 and TRBJ1-2; 7 bases match TRBD1. Germline CDR1 and CDR2: SGHNT and YYREEE (reference sequence). V was clipped by 4 bases and J by 6 bases; unmatched bases: 12. This CDR3 contains 15 residues. CDR3 amino acids: CASSQRRTGSDGYTF. As DNA, the CDR3 is TGTGCCAGCAGCCAGAGAAGGACAGGATCAGATGGCTACACCTTC.

The rearrangement joins TRBV7-6 to TRBJ2-7; 14 bases align to TRBD2. CDR1 is SGHVS and CDR2 is FNYEAQ in the germline V gene. This CDR3 has 15 amino acids. The V gene end was trimmed by 3 bases and the J gene end by 2 bases; junction bases not matched to a gene: 0. Here the CDR3 DNA reads TGTGCCAGCAGCTTGACTAGCGGGGGGGCCTACGAGCAGTACTTC. It is translated as CASSLTSGGAYEQYF.

The chain combines TRBV7-9 with TRBJ1-4; tentatively, D is TRBD1 (5 bases). Germline loops: CDR1 SEHNR, CDR2 FQNEAQ (reference sequence). The V and J ends lost 1 base and 0 bases respectively, with 6 bases between them. This CDR3 region has 15 residues. CDR3 sequence (DNA): TGTGCCAGCAGCTTAGGGGGCTCAACTAATGAAAAACTGTTTTTT. Its protein product is CASSLGGSTNEKLFF.

This clone was seen more than once but under ten times. The chain uses TRBV2 and TRBJ1-1; D might be TRBD1 (6 bases). This CDR3 is built from 15 residues. V was cut by 3 bases and J by 3 bases, with 14 bases left in between. Germline V lookup: CDR1 SNHLY, CDR2 FYNNEI. The CDR3, as DNA: TGTGCCAGCAGTGATCATTCGCCAGGGGACACTGAAGCTTTCTTT. This encodes CASSDHSPGDTEAFF.

The chain employs TRBV4-1 and TRBJ1-3, with 7 nucleotides matching TRBD1. CDR3 length: 15 amino acids. The germline CDR1 and CDR2 sequences are MGHRA and YSYEKL. After removal of 2 bases from V and 4 bases from J, the junction contained 5 bases not matched to a gene. CDR3 DNA sequence: TGCGCCAGCAGCCAACCTCGACAGGGCGGAAACACCATATATTTT. Translation gives CASSQPRQGGNTIYF.

V usage is TRBV19 and J usage is TRBJ1-3; 10 nucleotides align to TRBD1. CDR3 length: 16 residues. V lost 7 bases and J lost 1; bases outside the gene matches: 7. Germline V gene sequence: CDR1 LNHDA, CDR2 SQIVND (reference sequence). In DNA, the CDR3 is TGTGCCAGTACCCCCGTGGACAGGGGGTCTGGAAACACCATATATTTT. It codes for CASTPVDRGSGNTIYF.

The chain joins TRBV28 to TRBJ1-5; D is possibly TRBD1 (6 bases). This CDR3 has 14 amino acids. Germline-derived CDR1 and CDR2 are MDHEN and SYDVKM. Between the trimmed V and J ends, which lost 10 bases and 4 bases, there was a span of 17 bases. CDR3: CAIQTGTRNQPQHF. The CDR3 nucleotides read TGTGCCATTCAAACCGGGACAAGAAATCAGCCCCAGCATTTT.

The chain employs TRBV3-1 (or the pseudogene TRBV3-2) and TRBJ2-3, with 16 bases aligning to TRBD2. The CDR3 contains 17 residues. Trimming removed 5 bases from V and 5 bases from J; junction bases left unmatched: 7. The germline V gene encodes CDR1 LGHDT and CDR2 YNNKEL (reference sequence). CDR3 sequence (DNA): TGTGCCAGCAGCGGCGGGACTAGCGGGGGGGCCGTAGATACGCAGTATTTT. Its protein product is CASSGGTSGGAVDTQYF.

The sample holds one count of this clone. The chain employs TRBV7-2 and TRBJ1-1; D is uncertain. V was clipped by 5 bases and J by 1 base, with 14 bases between them. This CDR3 is 15 amino acids long. CDR1 SGHTA and CDR2 FQGNSA come from the germline V gene. Here the CDR3 reads CASSPTGEANTEAFF. The CDR3 DNA reads TGTGCCAGCAGCCCGACTGGCGAGGCGAACACTGAAGCTTTCTTT.

This clone was seen once. Relative to the germline gene, one junction end is altered; a read error may explain this. The V gene is TRBV6-4, the J gene TRBJ2-3; 7 bases align to TRBD1. The CDR3 covers 14 residues. Germline V gene data show CDR1 as MRHNA and CDR2 as SNTAGT. CDR3 DNA sequence: TGTGCCAGCAGTCACTCACAGGGGACAGATACGCAGTATTTT. This translates into CASSHSQGTDTQYF.